This T cell receptor beta chain was sequenced in a study of T cells in Graves' hyperthyroidism and ophthalmopathy. Patients aged 18 to 65 had newly diagnosed hyperthyroidism of under 2 months' duration. Clinical symptoms, serum thyroxine, TRAb, thyroid ultrasound and orbital computed tomography informed diagnoses. V was trimmed by 0 bases and J by 2 bases, leaving 8 bases between them. This CDR3 is 14 amino acids long. The V gene's germline CDR1 is SEHNR and CDR2 FQNEAQ (reference sequence). Using RNA transcripts as the source, TCR beta CDR3 regions were amplified. The primer set for the first-round RT-PCR of the TCR CDR3 was HTBI. MiXCR was run by TCRdb on the multiplex PCR reads, yielding one entry per CDR3 protein. Among hundreds of thousands of distinct CDR3 sequences listed, more than 12% were seen once. This clonotype was detected many times. What it binds is not known. Study-level points and caveats: Stable hyperthyroidism was told apart from ophthalmopathy by a model built on 13 V-J features.

Sequenced sample: blood. The sequence was obtained from a woman in her twenties or thirties with Graves' hyperthyroidism. The V gene is TRBV7-9, the J gene TRBJ2-7; D uncertain. CDR3 in DNA: TGTGCCAGCAGCTTAGCGAAGGGTACCTACGAGCAGTACTTC. This sequence encodes CASSLAKGTYEQYF.